This T cell receptor (beta chain) was found in a study of blood T cell repertoires in COVID-19. About the research overall: Samples came from the United States, Italy and Spain, spanning acute and convalescent COVID-19. T cells, B-cell-depleted T cells, or PBMCs provided the cDNA or gDNA that served as material.

CDR3 length: 16 amino acids. After removal of 3 bases from V and 6 bases from J, the junction contained 13 bases not matched to a gene. Germline values: CDR1 LNHDA, CDR2 SQIVND (reference sequence). TCRdb's table, derived via immunoSEQ multiplex PCR, lists solely in-frame clones and lacks some. Here the sample spans around 160,000 clones, 78% being singletons. The chain is built from TRBV19 and TRBJ1-1, with 7 bases fitting TRBD1. This clonotype originated in a woman at least 80 years old with acute or convalescent COVID-19. Sequencing used peripheral blood. CDR3 DNA: TGTGCCAGTAGTATCTTACCGGGACAGAGATCGCCTGAAGCTTTCTTT. This codes for CASSILPGQRSPEAFF.